The present TCR beta chain was sequenced within a study of T cells in Graves' hyperthyroidism and ophthalmopathy. This clonotype was found many times. J lost 8 bases, V lost 2 bases, and 12 bases had no gene match. The CDR3 contains 17 residues. Germline CDR1 and CDR2: DFQATT and SNEGSKA (reference sequence). Clinical symptoms, serum thyroxine and TRAb, thyroid ultrasound and orbital computed tomography together formed the diagnostic basis. Amplification targeted TCR beta CDR3 regions from RNA transcripts. RT-PCR in the first round (using the HTBI primer set) targeted the TCR CDR3. From the multiplex PCR reads, TCRdb called clonotypes with MiXCR, one entry per CDR3 protein. In the table there are about 570,000 distinct CDR3 sequences, about 45% of which are singletons.

This sequence was found in an adult woman with Graves' disease, either hyperthyroidism or ophthalmopathy (not recorded which). Sequenced sample: peripheral blood or thyroid tissue (not recorded which). V and J are TRBV20-1 and TRBJ1-6; TRBD1 matches 10 bases. CDR3 DNA: TGCAGTGCTAGATCCTTACTCGACAGGGGGCTGGATTCACCCCTCCACTTT. This encodes CSARSLLDRGLDSPLHF.